These 9 T cell receptor beta chains were all obtained from the same sample, sequenced in a study of technical replicates of blood from several donors. Using immunoSEQ multiplex PCR, the repertoire was profiled, and TCRdb retains in-frame clones only, with some absent. The sample holds roughly 80,000 clones, 85% to 95% seen once. The material sequenced was T cells isolated from PBMCs. The source is a human donor in good health.

This rearrangement joins TRBV5-1 to TRBJ2-2; tentatively, D is TRBD1 (6 bases). Germline V gene data show CDR1 as SGHRS and CDR2 as YFSETQ. Between the trimmed V and J ends, which lost 3 bases and 6 bases, there was a span of 18 bases. The CDR3 consists of 16 residues. The CDR3, as DNA: TGCGCCAGCAGCTGGTACAGGGCTACTAATCCCGGGGAGCTGTTTTTT. The encoded protein is CASSWYRATNPGELFF.

The chain couples TRBV7-6 to TRBJ1-1; D not resolved. Germline lookup yields CDR1 SGHVS and CDR2 FNYEAQ. Deletions cut 6 bases from V and 2 bases from J, with 10 bases between. The CDR3 is 13 residues long. The CDR3 DNA follows: TGTGCCAGCAGTTCAAGACTTAACACTGAAGCTTTCTTT. Translated, it gives CASSSRLNTEAFF.

The CDR3 protein is CAWGLAGGTDTQYF. The CDR3 DNA sequence: TGTGCCTGGGGACTAGCGGGAGGGACAGATACGCAGTATTTT. The chain employs TRBV30 and TRBJ2-3; 15 nucleotides match TRBD2. The junction had 0 bases not matched to a gene; V was cut back by 5 bases and J by 3 bases. The CDR3 has 14 amino acids. CDR1 GTSNPN and CDR2 SVGIG come from the germline V gene (reference sequence).

The J gene is TRBJ1-2, the V gene TRBV9; the D gene is possibly TRBD1 (6 bases). Germline V lookup: CDR1 SGDLS, CDR2 YYNGEE. V was trimmed by 0 bases and J by 3 bases, leaving 6 bases between them. This CDR3 contains 13 residues. Here the CDR3 DNA reads TGTGCCAGCAGCGTAGACAGGGACTATGGCTACACCTTC. Its protein product is CASSVDRDYGYTF.

The rearrangement links TRBV29-1 to TRBJ1-5; TRBD1 agrees at 7 bases. Germline values: CDR1 SQVTM, CDR2 ANQGSEA. CDR3 length equals 16 residues. V was clipped by 4 bases and J by 5 bases; unmatched bases: 14. CDR3 nucleotide sequence: TGCAGCGTTGTAATCACCGGGACAGACTTTGATCAGCCCCAGCATTTT. This codes for CSVVITGTDFDQPQHF. The full variable domain, in which reference TRBV29-1 and TRBJ1-5 provide the parts outside the CDR3, is SAVISQKPSRDICQRGTSLTIQCQVDSQVTMMFWYRQQPGQSLTLIATANQGSEATYESGFVIDKFPISRPNLTFSTLTVSNMSPEDSSIYLCSVVITGTDFDQPQHFGDGTRLSIL.

The chain has TRBV28 and TRBJ1-1; 12 nucleotides match TRBD1. The CDR3 is made up of 17 amino acids. V shed 5 bases, J shed 1 base, and the junction held 8 bases outside the gene matches. Germline lookup yields CDR1 MDHEN and CDR2 SYDVKM. CDR3 residues: CASSLPGQGARNTEAFF. CDR3 nucleotide sequence: TGTGCCAGCAGTCTGCCGGGACAGGGGGCTAGGAACACTGAAGCTTTCTTT.

The J gene is TRBJ1-1, the V gene TRBV5-1, with 9 bases that match TRBD1. This CDR3 is 15 amino acids long. CDR1 and CDR2 (germline): SGHRS, YFSETQ. The trim removed 3 bases at V and 1 base at J, leaving 4 bases unmatched. This chain's CDR3 is CASSSDRGRNTEAFF. CDR3 nucleotide sequence: TGCGCCAGCAGCTCTGACAGGGGGAGGAACACTGAAGCTTTCTTT.

V gene TRBV9 combines with J gene TRBJ2-3; 8 nucleotides line up with TRBD2. V lost 0 bases to trimming and J lost 4 bases; unmatched junction nucleotides: 7. Per germline, CDR1 SGDLS and CDR2 YYNGEE. The CDR3 extends over 16 amino acids. The CDR3 sequence is CASSVGRGAGADTQYF. CDR3 nucleotides: TGTGCCAGCAGCGTAGGTAGGGGAGCGGGAGCAGATACGCAGTATTTT.

The chain uses TRBV10-2 and TRBJ2-7; TRBD1 agrees at 7 bases. V lost 6 bases and J lost 3; bases outside the gene matches: 2. The CDR3 runs to 12 residues. The germline V gene has CDR1 WSHSY and CDR2 SAAADI. The CDR3 nucleotides are TGCGCCAGCAGGGGACAGAACTACGAGCAGTACTTC. As protein: CASRGQNYEQYF.